This TCR beta chain was captured in a study of T cell responses to AZD1222 COVID-19 vaccine (dated by TCRdb to the early 2020s). Broadly, across the study: TCR sequencing covered 233 trial participants: roughly 200 given two doses of AZD1222 and 26 given two doses of MenACWY control vaccine. Trial participants were enrolled by age into subgroups of 18-55, 56-69 and 70-plus years, and around 150, 28 and 57 TCR-sequenced participants, respectively, were included in these subgroups.

The study at large found these results: Vaccine-associated CD4 TCRs spanned the whole spike protein, with dominant responses in regions 160-218 and 743-854. Because no day 14 peak-response samples were available, repertoires were characterized only after the peak T cell response. Reportedly, close to half of the unique spike-specific TCRs recognized epitopes lying outside the regions that are mutated in the B.1.351 and B.1.1.7 variants. Most participants were white British and females outnumbered males, and the authors suggested that clonal diversity may have been underestimated. The 56-69-year group was small, and its depth increase did not reach significance, likely because of low power. A significant rise in spike-specific TCR breadth and depth was observed after two AZD1222 doses relative to day 0 and relative to MenACWY recipients. Conclusions about previously exposed vaccinees are limited because only a handful of AZD1222 recipients were SARS-CoV-2 seropositive at baseline.

The CDR3 regions of human TCRbeta chains were analyzed by immunosequencing. As for the authors' bioinformatics: TCRs in the repertoires were compared against a reference library of SARS-CoV-2-specific TCRs that had been generated with the MIRA antigen-specificity platform. Breadth was defined as the fraction of unique TCRs that were SARS-CoV-2-associated. Depth was defined as the fraction of total T cells that were SARS-CoV-2-associated. Using the MIRA data, every spike-specific TCR was mapped to the spike region that the TCR reacted to and assigned to either a CD4 or a CD8 class. Log10-transformed breadth and depth values were compared by one-way ANOVA with Sidak's multiple comparisons tests. The table was pulled from immuneACCESS by TCRdb, which kept in-frame rearrangements only. Such tables lose some clones; where checked, under half of the loss comes from unresolved V genes, and the rest has no known cause. V and J calls and clone size come straight from that table; D and trimming were deduced from the DNA. The sample table lists some 150,000 clones, roughly 90% of them with a count of one. The ten largest clones capture roughly 1.5% of the sample.

In the paper's terms, the time point label means: about 28 days (+/-7) after the second vaccine dose. AZD1222 recipients given second doses at about 4 weeks or at about 12 weeks were pooled, since spike-specific TCR depth and breadth were not found to differ between the two schedules. Vaccinee samples were obtained from the UK trials COV001 and COV002, which included a single-blind randomized controlled phase 2/3 trial of AZD1222 (ChAdOx1 nCoV-19) in healthy adults. Trial participant PBMC samples were collected at day 0 and day 28 after the second dose for TCRbeta chain sequencing. As for this clone: Its antigen is unknown. Per-base quality was not reported, and no clone a single base away is much larger than it.

From V the trimming removes 5 bases and from J it removes 7 bases, while the gene matches leave 9 bases of the junction unaccounted for. The CDR3 runs 15 residues from the cysteine to the phenylalanine. Of the read, only the CDR3 DNA is kept; its 45 bases are in frame from base 1. Taken from the germline V gene, the CDR1 and CDR2 loops are MNHEY and SVGAGI. The sample in question was peripheral blood, obtained 28 days after the second AZD1222 dose. The chain is encoded by TRBV6-5 joined to TRBJ1-4, with TRBD1 identical over 8 junction bases. The TCR comes from an adult who received the AZD1222 COVID-19 vaccine. The DNA is TGTGCCAGCAGTCAATTCAGGGGGCCGGTTGAAAAACTGTTTTTT. This gives the protein CASSQFRGPVEKLFF.